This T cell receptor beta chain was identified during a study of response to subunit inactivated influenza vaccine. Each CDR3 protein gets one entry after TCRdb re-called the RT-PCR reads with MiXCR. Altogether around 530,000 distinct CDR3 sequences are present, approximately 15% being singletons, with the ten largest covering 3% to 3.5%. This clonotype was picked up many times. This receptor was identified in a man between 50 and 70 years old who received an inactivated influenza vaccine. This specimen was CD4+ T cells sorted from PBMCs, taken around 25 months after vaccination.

CDR3 sequence reads: CASSLNRVNTGELFF. CDR3 DNA sequence: TGCGCCAGCAGCTTGAACAGGGTGAACACCGGGGAGCTGTTTTTT. This chain links TRBV5-1 with TRBJ2-2, with D perhaps matching TRBD1 (6 bases). Trimming cost V 1 base and J 1 base, with 8 bases left between them. The CDR3 is made up of 15 amino acids. Per germline, CDR1 SGHRS and CDR2 YFSETQ.